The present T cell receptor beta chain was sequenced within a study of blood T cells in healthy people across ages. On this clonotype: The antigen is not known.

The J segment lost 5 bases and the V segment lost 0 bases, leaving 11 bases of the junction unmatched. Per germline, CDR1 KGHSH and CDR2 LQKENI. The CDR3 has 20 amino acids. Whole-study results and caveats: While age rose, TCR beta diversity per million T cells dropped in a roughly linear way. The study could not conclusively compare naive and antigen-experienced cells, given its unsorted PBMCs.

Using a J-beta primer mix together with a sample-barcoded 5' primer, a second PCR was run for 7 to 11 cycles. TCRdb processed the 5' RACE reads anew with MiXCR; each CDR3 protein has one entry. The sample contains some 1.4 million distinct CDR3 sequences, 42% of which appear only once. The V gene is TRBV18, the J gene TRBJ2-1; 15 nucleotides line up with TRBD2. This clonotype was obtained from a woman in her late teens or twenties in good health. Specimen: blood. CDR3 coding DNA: TGTGCCAGCTCACCACCGACAGGACCGGGACTAGCGGGGGGAAACAATGAGCAGTTCTTC. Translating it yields CASSPPTGPGLAGGNNEQFF.